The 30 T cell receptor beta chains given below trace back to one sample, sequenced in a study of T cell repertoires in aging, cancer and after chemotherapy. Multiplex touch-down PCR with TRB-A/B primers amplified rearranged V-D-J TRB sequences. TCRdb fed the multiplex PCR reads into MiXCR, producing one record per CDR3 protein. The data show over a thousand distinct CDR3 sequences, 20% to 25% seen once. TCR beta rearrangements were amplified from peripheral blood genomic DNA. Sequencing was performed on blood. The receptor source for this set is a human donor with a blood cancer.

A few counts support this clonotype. The CDR3 DNA is TGTGCCAGCAGGCTCGGGACAGCAGAAGCTTTCTTT. The encoded protein is CASRLGTAEAFF. The V call is TRBV28, the J call TRBJ1-1, with TRBD1 matching 7 bases. CDR3 size: 12 residues. CDR1 and CDR2 (germline): MDHEN, SYDVKM. The junction had 6 bases not matched to a gene; V was cut back by 6 bases and J by 8 bases.

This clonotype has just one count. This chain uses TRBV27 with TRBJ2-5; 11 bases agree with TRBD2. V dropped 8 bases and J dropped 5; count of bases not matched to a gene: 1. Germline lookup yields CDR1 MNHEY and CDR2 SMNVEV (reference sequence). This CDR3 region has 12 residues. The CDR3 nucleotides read TGTGCCAGCCGACTAGCGGGGGAGACCCAGTACTTC. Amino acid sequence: CASRLAGETQYF.

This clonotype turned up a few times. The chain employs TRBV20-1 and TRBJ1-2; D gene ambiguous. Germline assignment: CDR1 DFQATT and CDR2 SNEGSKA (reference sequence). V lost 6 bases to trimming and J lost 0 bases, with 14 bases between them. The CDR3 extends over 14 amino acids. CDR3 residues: CSALPGSPNYGYTF. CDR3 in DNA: TGCAGTGCCCTTCCCGGCAGCCCTAACTATGGCTACACCTTC.

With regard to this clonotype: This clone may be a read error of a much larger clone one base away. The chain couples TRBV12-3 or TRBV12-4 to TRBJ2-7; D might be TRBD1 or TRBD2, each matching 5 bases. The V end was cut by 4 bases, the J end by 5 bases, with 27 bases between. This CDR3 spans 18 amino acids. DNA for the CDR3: TGTGCCAGCAGTTATTATCACGGGAAGCTAAGGGGTCGGGACGAGCAGTACTTC. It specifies CASSYYHGKLRGRDEQYF.

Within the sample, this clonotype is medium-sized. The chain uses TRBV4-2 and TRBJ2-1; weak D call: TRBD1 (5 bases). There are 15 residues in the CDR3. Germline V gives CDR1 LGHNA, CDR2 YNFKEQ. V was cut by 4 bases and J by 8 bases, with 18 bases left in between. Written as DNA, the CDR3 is TGTGCCAGCAGCCCAGGGCGCGGCGGCGCGGATGAGCAGTTCTTC. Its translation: CASSPGRGGADEQFF.

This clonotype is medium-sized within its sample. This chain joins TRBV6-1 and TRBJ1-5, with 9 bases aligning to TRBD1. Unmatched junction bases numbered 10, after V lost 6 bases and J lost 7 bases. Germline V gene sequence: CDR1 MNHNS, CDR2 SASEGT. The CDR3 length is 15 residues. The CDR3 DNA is TGTGCCAGCAGCCCCGGGACAGGGTTGTCGCAGCCCCAGCATTTT. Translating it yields CASSPGTGLSQPQHF.

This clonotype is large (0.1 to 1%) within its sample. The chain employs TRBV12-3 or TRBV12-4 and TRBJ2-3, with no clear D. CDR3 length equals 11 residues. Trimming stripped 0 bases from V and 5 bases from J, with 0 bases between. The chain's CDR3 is CASSLADTQYF. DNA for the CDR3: TGTGCCAGCAGTTTAGCAGATACGCAGTATTTT.

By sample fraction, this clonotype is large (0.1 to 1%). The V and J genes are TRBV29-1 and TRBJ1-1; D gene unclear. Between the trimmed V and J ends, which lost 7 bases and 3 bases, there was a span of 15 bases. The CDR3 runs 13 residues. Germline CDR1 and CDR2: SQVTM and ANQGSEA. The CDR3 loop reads CSAAAVLHTEAFF. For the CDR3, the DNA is TGCAGCGCCGCGGCCGTACTCCACACTGAAGCTTTCTTT. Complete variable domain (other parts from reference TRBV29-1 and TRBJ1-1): SAVISQKPSRDICQRGTSLTIQCQVDSQVTMMFWYRQQPGQSLTLIATANQGSEATYESGFVIDKFPISRPNLTFSTLTVSNMSPEDSSIYLCSAAAVLHTEAFFGQGTRLTVV.

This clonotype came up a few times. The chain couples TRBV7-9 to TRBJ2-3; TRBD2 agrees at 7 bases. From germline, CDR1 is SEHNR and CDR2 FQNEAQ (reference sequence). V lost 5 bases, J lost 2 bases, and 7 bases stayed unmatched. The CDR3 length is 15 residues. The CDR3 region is CASSPPAGNTDTQYF. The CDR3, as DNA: TGTGCCAGCAGCCCCCCAGCGGGGAACACAGATACGCAGTATTTT.

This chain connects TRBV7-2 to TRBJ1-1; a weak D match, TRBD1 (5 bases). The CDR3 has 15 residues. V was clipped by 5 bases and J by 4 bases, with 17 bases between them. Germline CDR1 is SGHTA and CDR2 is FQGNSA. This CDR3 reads CASSLLQGFGTEAFF. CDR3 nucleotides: TGTGCCAGCAGCCTCCTGCAGGGTTTTGGCACTGAAGCTTTCTTT.

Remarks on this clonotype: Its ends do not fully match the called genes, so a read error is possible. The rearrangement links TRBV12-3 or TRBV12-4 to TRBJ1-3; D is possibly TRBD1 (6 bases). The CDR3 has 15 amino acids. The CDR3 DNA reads TGTACCAGCAGCCCCCCAACAGGGACTGGAAACACCATATATTTT. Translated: CTSSPPTGTGNTIYF.

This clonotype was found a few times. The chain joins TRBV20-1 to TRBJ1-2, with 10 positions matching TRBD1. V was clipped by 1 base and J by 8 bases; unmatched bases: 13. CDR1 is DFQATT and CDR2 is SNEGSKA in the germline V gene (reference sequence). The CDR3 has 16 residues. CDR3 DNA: TGCAGTGCTAGAGCTCTTACGACAGGGGGCGCCGGGGGCTACACCTTC. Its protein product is CSARALTTGGAGGYTF.

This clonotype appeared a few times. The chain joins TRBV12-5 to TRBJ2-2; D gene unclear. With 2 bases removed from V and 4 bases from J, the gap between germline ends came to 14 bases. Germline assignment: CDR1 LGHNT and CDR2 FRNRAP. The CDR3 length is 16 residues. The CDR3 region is CASGLSLSLGTGELFF. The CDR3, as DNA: TGTGCTAGTGGTTTGAGTCTCTCCCTGGGCACCGGGGAGCTGTTTTTT.

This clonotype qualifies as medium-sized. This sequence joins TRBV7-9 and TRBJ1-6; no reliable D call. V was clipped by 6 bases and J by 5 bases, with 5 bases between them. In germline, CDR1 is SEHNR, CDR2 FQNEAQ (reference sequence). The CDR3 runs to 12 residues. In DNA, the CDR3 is TGTGCCAGCAGACAGAATAATTCACCCCTCCACTTT. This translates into CASRQNNSPLHF.

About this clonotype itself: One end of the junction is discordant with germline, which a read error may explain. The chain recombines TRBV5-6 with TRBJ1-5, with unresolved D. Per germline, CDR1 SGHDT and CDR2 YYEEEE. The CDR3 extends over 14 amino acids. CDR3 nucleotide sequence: TGTGCCACCAGCTTGGCCGCGGACAATCAGCCCCAGCATTTT. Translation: CATSLAADNQPQHF.

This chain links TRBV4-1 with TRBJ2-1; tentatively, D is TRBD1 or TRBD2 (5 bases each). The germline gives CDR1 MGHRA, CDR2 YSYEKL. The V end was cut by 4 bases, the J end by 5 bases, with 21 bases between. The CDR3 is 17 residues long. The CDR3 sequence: CASSRNSGTYRNNEQFF. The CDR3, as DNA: TGCGCCAGCAGCCGAAATTCCGGGACGTACCGAAACAATGAGCAGTTCTTC.

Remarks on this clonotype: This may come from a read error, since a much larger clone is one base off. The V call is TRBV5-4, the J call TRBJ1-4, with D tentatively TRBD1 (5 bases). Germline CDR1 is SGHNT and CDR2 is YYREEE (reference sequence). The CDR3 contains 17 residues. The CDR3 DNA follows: TGTGCCAGAAGCTTGGATGCCGCCACCGGGGGTAATGAAAAACTGTTTTTT. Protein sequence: CARSLDAATGGNEKLFF.

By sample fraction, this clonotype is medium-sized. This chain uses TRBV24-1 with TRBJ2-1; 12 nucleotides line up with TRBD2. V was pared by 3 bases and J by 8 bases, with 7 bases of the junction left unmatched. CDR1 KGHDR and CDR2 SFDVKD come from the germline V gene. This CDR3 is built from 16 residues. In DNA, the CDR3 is TGTGCCACCAGTGATCCTAGCGGGGGGGCCTGGTATGAGCAGTTCTTC. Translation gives CATSDPSGGAWYEQFF.

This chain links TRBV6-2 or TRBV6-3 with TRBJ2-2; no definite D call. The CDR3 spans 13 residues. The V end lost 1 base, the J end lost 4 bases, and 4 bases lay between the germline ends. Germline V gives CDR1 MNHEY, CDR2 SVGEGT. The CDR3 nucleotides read TGTGCCAGCAGTTACTTACGCACCGGGGAGCTGTTTTTT. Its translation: CASSYLRTGELFF.

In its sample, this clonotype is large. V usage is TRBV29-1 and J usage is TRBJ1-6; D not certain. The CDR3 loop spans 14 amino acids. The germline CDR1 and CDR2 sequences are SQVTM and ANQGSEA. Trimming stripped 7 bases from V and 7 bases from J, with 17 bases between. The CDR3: CSARSGSPNSPLHF. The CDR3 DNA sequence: TGCAGCGCCCGCTCCGGGAGCCCGAATTCACCCCTCCACTTT.

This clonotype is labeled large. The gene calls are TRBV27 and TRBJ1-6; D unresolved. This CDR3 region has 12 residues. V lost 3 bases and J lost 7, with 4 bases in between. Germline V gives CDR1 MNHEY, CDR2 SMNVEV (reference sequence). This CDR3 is CASSLRNSPLHF. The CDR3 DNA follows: TGTGCCAGCAGTTTGCGGAATTCACCCCTCCACTTT.

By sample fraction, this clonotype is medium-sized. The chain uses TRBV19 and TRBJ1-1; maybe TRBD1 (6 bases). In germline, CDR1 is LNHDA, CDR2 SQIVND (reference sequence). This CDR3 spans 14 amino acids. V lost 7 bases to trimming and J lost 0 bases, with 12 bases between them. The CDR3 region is CASNRDGMNTEAFF. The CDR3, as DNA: TGTGCCAGTAACAGGGACGGGATGAACACTGAAGCTTTCTTT.

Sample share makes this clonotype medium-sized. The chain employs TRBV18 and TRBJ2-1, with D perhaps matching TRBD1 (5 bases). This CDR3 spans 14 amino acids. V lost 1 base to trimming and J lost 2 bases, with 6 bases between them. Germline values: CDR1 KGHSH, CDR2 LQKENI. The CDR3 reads CASSPQGPYNEQFF. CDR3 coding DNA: TGTGCCAGCTCACCACAGGGGCCCTACAATGAGCAGTTCTTC.

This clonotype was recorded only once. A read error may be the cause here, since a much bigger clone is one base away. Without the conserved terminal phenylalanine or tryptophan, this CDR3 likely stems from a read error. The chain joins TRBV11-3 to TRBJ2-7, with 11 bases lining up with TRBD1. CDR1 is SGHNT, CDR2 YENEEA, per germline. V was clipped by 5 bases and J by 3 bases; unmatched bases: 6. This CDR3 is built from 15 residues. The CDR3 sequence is CASSTGTGGFYEQYL. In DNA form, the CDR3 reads TGTGCCAGCAGCACCGGGACAGGGGGATTCTACGAGCAGTACTTA.

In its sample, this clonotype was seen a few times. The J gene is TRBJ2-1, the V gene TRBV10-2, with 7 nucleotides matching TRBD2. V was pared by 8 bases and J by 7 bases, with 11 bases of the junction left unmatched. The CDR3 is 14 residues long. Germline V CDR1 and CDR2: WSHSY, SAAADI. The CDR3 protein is CASCPAGLRNEQFF. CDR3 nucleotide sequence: TGCGCCAGCTGCCCAGCGGGACTGCGGAATGAGCAGTTCTTC.

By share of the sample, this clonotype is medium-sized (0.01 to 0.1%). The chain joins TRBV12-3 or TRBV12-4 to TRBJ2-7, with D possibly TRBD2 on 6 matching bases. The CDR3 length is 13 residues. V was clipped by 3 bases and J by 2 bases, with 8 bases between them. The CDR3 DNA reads TGTGCCAGCAGTTTGTGGGGGGCCTACGAGCAGTACTTC. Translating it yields CASSLWGAYEQYF.

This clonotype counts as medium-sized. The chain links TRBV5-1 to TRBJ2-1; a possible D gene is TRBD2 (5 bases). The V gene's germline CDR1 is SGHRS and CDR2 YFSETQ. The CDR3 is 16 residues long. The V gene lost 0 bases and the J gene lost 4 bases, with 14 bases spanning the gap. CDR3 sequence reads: CASSLAEGVVYNEQFF. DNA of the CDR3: TGCGCCAGCAGCTTGGCCGAGGGAGTGGTTTACAATGAGCAGTTCTTC.

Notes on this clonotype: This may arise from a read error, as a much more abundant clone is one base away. For the CDR3, the DNA is TGCAGTGCTCCGTTGGCCGAACAGACCCAAGAGACCCAGTACTTC. Protein product: CSAPLAEQTQETQYF. The chain uses TRBV20-1 and TRBJ2-5, with unresolved D. This CDR3 region has 15 residues. Germline assignment: CDR1 DFQATT and CDR2 SNEGSKA (reference sequence). V lost 5 bases, J lost 1 base, and 17 bases lay in between.

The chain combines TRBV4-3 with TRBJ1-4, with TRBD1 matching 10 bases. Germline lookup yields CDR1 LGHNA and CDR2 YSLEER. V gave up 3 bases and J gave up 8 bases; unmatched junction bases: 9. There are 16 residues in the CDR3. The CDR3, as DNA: TGCGCCAGCAGCCACATAGGACAGGGGGAGAGGGAAAAACTGTTTTTT. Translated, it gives CASSHIGQGEREKLFF.

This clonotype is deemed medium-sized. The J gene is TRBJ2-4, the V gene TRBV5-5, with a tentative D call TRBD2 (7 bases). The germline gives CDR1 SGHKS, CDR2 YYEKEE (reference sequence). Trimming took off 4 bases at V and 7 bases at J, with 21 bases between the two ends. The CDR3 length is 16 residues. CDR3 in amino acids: CASSPTGRGWGNIQYF. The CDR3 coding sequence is TGTGCCAGCAGCCCTACAGGGAGGGGCTGGGGGAACATTCAGTACTTC.